A single sample gave rise to the 27 T cell receptor beta chains below, sequenced in a study of human T cells and chemical hapten exposure. In TCRdb, the 5' RACE reads were re-called with MiXCR into one record per CDR3 protein. The table includes 110,000 or so distinct CDR3 sequences, more than 15% detected once. Total RNA extraction was carried out from unfractionated whole blood. These receptors were taken from a human donor in good health.

V and J are TRBV6-6 and TRBJ2-7; weak D call: TRBD2 (6 bases). The CDR3 consists of 14 residues. Germline loops: CDR1 MNHNY, CDR2 SVGAGI (reference sequence). The V gene lost 8 bases and the J gene lost 7 bases, with 21 bases spanning the gap. The CDR3 DNA is TGTGCCAGCGGTAGGGCTAGCGCCGTGGAGGAGCAGTACTTC. Translating it yields CASGRASAVEEQYF.

V and J are TRBV7-2 and TRBJ1-2, with 8 bases identical to TRBD1. With V trimmed by 2 bases and J by 11 bases, 4 bases remained unmatched. Germline CDR1 and CDR2: SGHTA and FQGNSA. CDR3 size: 12 residues. CDR3 loop: CASSLTTGGYTF. CDR3 nucleotides: TGTGCCAGCAGCTTAACCACAGGGGGTTACACCTTC.

The V and J genes are TRBV10-3 and TRBJ2-5; 8 bases fit TRBD1. With 6 bases clipped from V and 3 bases from J, the junction kept 9 bases outside the gene matches. The CDR3 extends over 15 amino acids. Germline CDR1 ENHRY, CDR2 SYGVKD. CDR3 in DNA: TGTGCCATCAGACAGACCCAGGGGGCGAAAGAGACCCAGTACTTC. It specifies CAIRQTQGAKETQYF.

Ten or more counts support this clonotype. This chain links TRBV18 with TRBJ1-4; no definite D call. The V gene's germline CDR1 is KGHSH and CDR2 LQKENI. V lost 4 bases to trimming and J lost 1 base, with 7 bases between them. The CDR3 has 14 amino acids. CDR3 sequence: CASSRGGTNEKLFF. The DNA for the CDR3 is TGTGCCAGCTCACGGGGTGGAACTAATGAAAAACTGTTTTTT.

The V and J genes are TRBV10-3 and TRBJ2-3, with TRBD2 matching 12 bases. J was trimmed by 3 bases and V by 2 bases; bases with no gene match: 0. CDR1 ENHRY and CDR2 SYGVKD come from the germline V gene. The CDR3 extends over 15 amino acids. The CDR3: CAISETSGRTDTQYF. CDR3 nucleotides: TGTGCCATCAGTGAGACTAGCGGGAGGACAGATACGCAGTATTTT.

There are a few counts of this clonotype. The CDR3 reads CASSQGPFNYGYTF. CDR3 DNA: TGTGCCAGCAGCCAAGGACCATTTAACTATGGCTACACCTTC. The V and J genes are TRBV14 and TRBJ1-2; D is undetermined. Germline-derived CDR1 and CDR2 are SGHDN and FVKESK. This CDR3 is built from 14 residues. Trimming stripped 1 base from V and 1 base from J, with 7 bases between. The variable domain in full, with the rest retrieved from reference TRBV14 and TRBJ1-2, is EAGVTQFPSHSVIEKGQTVTLRCDPISGHDNLYWYRRVMGKEIKFLLHFVKESKQDESGMPNNRFLAERTGGTYSTLKVQPAELEDSGVYFCASSQGPFNYGYTFGSGTRLTVV.

V and J are TRBV19 and TRBJ2-1, with D hard to call. The V gene's germline CDR1 is LNHDA and CDR2 SQIVND (reference sequence). CDR3 size: 16 residues. V lost 2 bases and J lost 0, with 11 bases in between. CDR3 residues: CASSISRESSYNEQFF. The CDR3 coding sequence is TGTGCCAGTAGTATATCCCGCGAGAGCTCCTACAATGAGCAGTTCTTC.

The chain links TRBV7-3 to TRBJ2-7, with D hard to call. Germline CDR1 is SGHTA and CDR2 is FQGTGA. Trimming took 1 base from V and 2 from J, leaving 6 bases between them. The CDR3 covers 13 residues. CDR3 DNA: TGTGCCAGCAGCTTAAGTACGGCCTACGAGCAGTACTTC. Residues: CASSLSTAYEQYF.

The chain couples TRBV6-6 to TRBJ2-5, with 7 bases that match TRBD1. Germline V gene sequence: CDR1 MNHNY, CDR2 SVGAGI (reference sequence). The CDR3 runs 15 residues. V shed 0 bases and J 7 bases; nucleotides not matched to a gene: 8. This chain's CDR3 is CASSYSGTEEGTQYF. CDR3 DNA sequence: TGTGCCAGCAGTTACTCCGGGACAGAGGAAGGGACCCAGTACTTC.

This clonotype was counted between two and nine times. In DNA, the CDR3 is TGTGCCTGGAGTGGGAAAGATACGCAGTATTTT. Protein sequence: CAWSGKDTQYF. This chain connects TRBV30 to TRBJ2-3; D ambiguous. V lost 1 base to trimming and J lost 5 bases, with 4 bases between them. The CDR3 loop spans 11 amino acids. Germline V gives CDR1 GTSNPN, CDR2 SVGIG (reference sequence).

This clonotype was seen a few times. The V gene is TRBV28, the J gene TRBJ2-7, with a tentative D call TRBD1 (5 bases). This CDR3 has 14 residues. V was shortened by 2 bases and J by 3 bases, with 11 bases between the two germline ends. Germline V gene lookup returns CDR1 MDHEN and CDR2 SYDVKM. The CDR3 DNA reads as TGTGCCAGCAGTTTAATGGGGCTACTCTACGAGCAGTACTTC. It specifies CASSLMGLLYEQYF.

The chain recombines TRBV28 with TRBJ1-1, with a weak D call TRBD1 (6 bases). The CDR3 contains 13 residues. The V end lost 2 bases, the J end lost 4 bases, and 8 bases lay between the germline ends. Germline V gene lookup returns CDR1 MDHEN and CDR2 SYDVKM. In nucleotides, the CDR3 is TGTGCCAGCAGTTTAGGGGGGCTCACTGAAGCTTTCTTT. Amino acids: CASSLGGLTEAFF.

V and J are TRBV7-9 and TRBJ2-5, with 7 bases lining up with TRBD1. V lost 5 bases and J lost 3; bases outside the gene matches: 6. This CDR3 is 14 amino acids long. The V gene's germline CDR1 is SEHNR and CDR2 FQNEAQ (reference sequence). CDR3 region: CASSPGDREETQYF. CDR3 DNA: TGTGCCAGCAGCCCCGGCGACAGGGAAGAGACCCAGTACTTC.

The V and J genes are TRBV28 and TRBJ2-7; D is ambiguous. The V gene lost 0 bases and the J gene lost 1 base, with 4 bases spanning the gap. The CDR3 loop spans 13 amino acids. In germline, CDR1 is MDHEN, CDR2 SYDVKM. CDR3 region: CASSLWQSYEQYF. The DNA for the CDR3 is TGTGCCAGCAGTTTATGGCAGTCCTACGAGCAGTACTTC.

The chain carries TRBV5-1 and TRBJ2-5; 9 nucleotides line up with TRBD1. The germline V gene has CDR1 SGHRS and CDR2 YFSETQ. The CDR3 has 15 residues. The V gene end was trimmed by 3 bases and the J gene end by 5 bases; junction bases not matched to a gene: 8. The CDR3 DNA is TGCGCCAGCAGCTCCGGACAGGGGAATCGGGAGACCCAGTACTTC. Protein: CASSSGQGNRETQYF.

This clonotype was found a few times. This chain joins TRBV5-1 and TRBJ2-3; TRBD2 matches 15 bases. Trimming removed 4 bases from V and 0 bases from J; junction bases left unmatched: 6. Germline V gene sequence: CDR1 SGHRS, CDR2 YFSETQ. The CDR3 spans 18 residues. Here the CDR3 DNA reads TGCGCCAGCAGCACGGGACTAGCGGGAGGCCTTAGCACAGATACGCAGTATTTT. This translates into CASSTGLAGGLSTDTQYF.

This chain uses TRBV6-1 with TRBJ1-1; D not resolved. Per the germline V gene, CDR1 is MNHNS and CDR2 is SASEGT. Trimming shortened V by 0 bases and J by 5 bases, and 16 bases separated the two germline ends. The CDR3 totals 16 residues. CDR3 sequence reads: CASSEAATIRETEAFF. The CDR3 DNA sequence: TGTGCCAGCAGTGAAGCGGCGACTATAAGGGAAACTGAAGCTTTCTTT.

This clonotype was seen more than once but under ten times. The chain employs TRBV6-5 and TRBJ2-2, with a tentative D call TRBD2 (6 bases). V was cut by 0 bases and J by 8 bases, with 7 bases left in between. Germline assignment: CDR1 MNHEY and CDR2 SVGAGI. The CDR3 runs 13 residues. The CDR3 protein is CASSYSGGGELFF. CDR3 DNA sequence: TGTGCCAGCAGTTACTCGGGGGGAGGGGAGCTGTTTTTT.

J is TRBJ1-4 and V is TRBV18; maybe TRBD1 (5 bases). Trimming removed 2 bases from V and 5 bases from J, with 12 bases in between. The CDR3 totals 15 residues. Per germline, CDR1 KGHSH and CDR2 LQKENI. This CDR3 is CASSPSGQKNEKLFF. The CDR3, as DNA: TGTGCCAGCTCACCATCGGGGCAGAAGAATGAAAAACTGTTTTTT.

This sequence joins TRBV7-2 and TRBJ2-5; 8 bases are a match to TRBD1. Losses at the gene ends were 6 bases for V and 3 bases for J; bases not matched to a gene: 3. The CDR3 runs to 13 residues. Germline CDR1 reads SGHTA; CDR2 reads FQGNSA. The CDR3 DNA reads TGTGCCAGCAGTCACAGGGGGAAAGAGACCCAGTACTTC. This sequence encodes CASSHRGKETQYF.

This clonotype has at least ten counts. This rearrangement joins TRBV7-2 to TRBJ1-4; no firm D call. There are 14 residues in the CDR3. V lost 5 bases, J lost 10 bases, and 17 bases lay in between. From germline, CDR1 is SGHTA and CDR2 FQGNSA. The CDR3 DNA reads as TGTGCCAGCAGCCCCCTCGACTTTTCGGGAAAACTGTTTTTT. As protein: CASSPLDFSGKLFF.

This sequence joins TRBV3-1 and TRBJ2-7; D is possibly TRBD2 (6 bases). The CDR3 has 14 residues. Germline CDR1 LGHDT, CDR2 YNNKEL (reference sequence). V was clipped by 1 base and J by 3 bases, with 10 bases between them. The CDR3 coding sequence is TGTGCCAGCAGCCAAGGATGGGGGGACTACGAGCAGTACTTC. Translated, it gives CASSQGWGDYEQYF.

This clonotype appeared a few times. This chain connects TRBV7-2 to TRBJ1-2; no clear D gene. V was cut by 8 bases and J by 4 bases, with 17 bases left in between. The CDR3 extends over 14 amino acids. CDR1 is SGHTA, CDR2 FQGNSA, per germline. The CDR3 DNA sequence: TGTGCCAGCTCAGCTTATATAGAAACCTATGGCTACACCTTC. Translating it yields CASSAYIETYGYTF.

This clonotype was recorded a few times. CDR3 DNA: TGTGCCAGCAGTTACGACAGGGGGGCCTTCGAGTTCTTC. It yields the protein CASSYDRGAFEFF. The genes are TRBV6-6 and TRBJ2-1, with TRBD1 matching over 9 bases. Germline CDR1 reads MNHNY; CDR2 reads SVGAGI (reference sequence). V lost 2 bases, J lost 14 bases, and 7 bases stayed unmatched. CDR3 size: 13 residues.

The chain couples TRBV25-1 to TRBJ1-4, with D perhaps matching TRBD1 (6 bases). The CDR3 length is 15 residues. Germline CDR1 MGHDK, CDR2 SYGVNS. V was shortened by 5 bases and J by 13 bases, with 23 bases between the two germline ends. The CDR3 region is CASSTTGTLSGPLFF. In DNA, the CDR3 is TGTGCCAGCAGTACAACCGGGACATTATCAGGCCCACTGTTTTTT.

The chain carries TRBV6-6 and TRBJ1-1, with 7 bases aligning to TRBD1. J gave up 1 base and V 4 bases, and 3 bases lay outside the gene matches. Germline V gene data show CDR1 as MNHNY and CDR2 as SVGAGI (reference sequence). The CDR3 extends over 14 amino acids. The CDR3 region has the DNA TGTGCCAGCAGTTCCTGGACAGGGAACACTGAAGCTTTCTTT. Its translation: CASSSWTGNTEAFF.

The chain carries TRBV7-3 and TRBJ2-1; 7 bases are a match to TRBD2. Germline lookup yields CDR1 SGHTA and CDR2 FQGTGA. After removal of 3 bases from V and 2 bases from J, the junction contained 4 bases not matched to a gene. This CDR3 has 15 amino acids. CDR3 coding DNA: TGTGCCAGCAGCTTCCCCCTAGCGGCCTACAATGAGCAGTTCTTC. This sequence encodes CASSFPLAAYNEQFF.